The clone carrying this T cell receptor beta chain showed up just once. This CDR3 is also generated by other DNA sequences in the sample. The sample is drawn from a study of blood T cell repertoires in COVID-19. Clones were sequenced by immunoSEQ multiplex PCR, and TCRdb holds only the in-frame ones, with some missing. The repertoire has more than 55,000 clones, 79% of them found once; the top ten carry approximately 3%. This CDR3 contains 13 residues. Losses at the gene ends were 6 bases for V and 2 bases for J; bases not matched to a gene: 3. Germline CDR1 reads KGHSH; CDR2 reads LQKENI. The sequenced sample was peripheral blood. J is TRBJ2-5 and V is TRBV18, with 7 bases aligning to TRBD1. This clonotype originated in a man aged 55 to 70 with acute or convalescent COVID-19. For the CDR3, the DNA is TGTGCCAGCTCTCCGGACAGGCAAGAGACCCAGTACTTC. It encodes CASSPDRQETQYF. The whole variable domain, filled in from reference TRBV18 and TRBJ2-5, reads NAGVMQNPRHLVRRRGQEARLRCSPMKGHSHVYWYRQLPEEGLKFMVYLQKENIIDESGMPKERFSAEFPKEGPSILRIQQVVRGDSAAYFCASSPDRQETQYFGPGTRLLVL.